The 17 T cell receptor beta chains given below trace back to one sample, sequenced in a study of cytotoxic CD8 clonotypes in ibrutinib-treated CLL. The table came from immunoSEQ multiplex PCR; TCRdb's copy has only in-frame clones and leaves some out. The profile shows more than 150,000 clones, about 72% of them singletons. Material: PBMCs, obtained after 24 months of ibrutinib treatment. These receptors came from a human donor with chronic lymphocytic leukemia.

The V gene is TRBV25-1, the J gene TRBJ1-5; D gene unclear. Germline CDR1 and CDR2: MGHDK and SYGVNS. Between the trimmed V and J ends, which lost 3 bases and 6 bases, there was a span of 12 bases. This CDR3 is 14 amino acids long. In DNA, the CDR3 is TGTGCCAGCAGTGATTGGGTGTCGGGTCAGCCCCAGCATTTT. Amino acids: CASSDWVSGQPQHF.

Here the CDR3 reads CASSYSASQNTEAFF. CDR3 nucleotide sequence: TGTGCCAGCAGTTACTCCGCCAGCCAGAACACTGAAGCTTTCTTT. The J gene is TRBJ1-1, the V gene TRBV6-5; no clear D gene. There are 15 residues in the CDR3. Germline CDR1 is MNHEY and CDR2 is SVGAGI. Trimming took 0 bases from V and 1 from J, leaving 9 bases between them.

The chain uses TRBV15 and TRBJ2-1; 15 nucleotides align to TRBD2. CDR1 is LNHNV, CDR2 YYDKDF, per germline (reference sequence). After removal of 1 base from V and 8 bases from J, the junction contained 18 bases not matched to a gene. The CDR3 totals 21 residues. The CDR3 is CATSRVPPGLAGGSKKDEQFF. For the CDR3, the DNA is TGTGCCACCAGCAGAGTTCCTCCGGGACTAGCGGGAGGCTCTAAAAAGGATGAGCAGTTCTTC.

This chain links TRBV9 with TRBJ2-5; 9 nucleotides line up with TRBD1. The CDR3 is made up of 16 amino acids. Trimming cost V 3 bases and J 2 bases; bases outside gene matches: 8. Germline V CDR1 and CDR2: SGDLS, YYNGEE. The CDR3 DNA is TGTGCCAGCAGCGCAACCGGGACAGGGCTACAAGAGACCCAGTACTTC. Translating gives CASSATGTGLQETQYF. The variable domain in full, with the rest retrieved from reference TRBV9 and TRBJ2-5, is DSGVTQTPKHLITATGQRVTLRCSPRSGDLSVYWYQQSLDQGLQFLIQYYNGEERAKGNILERFSAQQFPDLHSELNLSSLELGDSALYFCASSATGTGLQETQYFGPGTRLLVL.

The chain has TRBV5-4 and TRBJ2-1; TRBD1 matches 10 bases. The CDR3 spans 15 residues. V was clipped by 3 bases and J by 7 bases; unmatched bases: 7. Germline CDR1 and CDR2: SGHNT and YYREEE (reference sequence). CDR3 bases: TGTGCCAGCAGCTCCAGACAGGGGGCGCTTAATGAGCAGTTCTTC. It specifies CASSSRQGALNEQFF.

This clone was seen only a few times. V is TRBV25-1 and J is TRBJ1-5; the D is unclear. The germline CDR1 and CDR2 sequences are MGHDK and SYGVNS. CDR3 length: 14 amino acids. The germline V and J ends were trimmed by 5 bases and 5 bases, with 13 bases remaining between them. The CDR3 reads CASSRGLSDQPQHF. In DNA, the CDR3 is TGTGCCAGCAGTCGGGGATTGAGCGATCAGCCCCAGCATTTT.

The V and J genes are TRBV4-3 and TRBJ1-4; D remains ambiguous. CDR3 length equals 16 residues. Trimming pared 0 bases from V and 6 bases from J, leaving 14 bases between. Germline CDR1 and CDR2: LGHNA and YSLEER. The CDR3 DNA reads as TGCGCCAGCAGCCAAGAAGGTCCCGGATTGGATGAAAAACTGTTTTTT. The encoded protein is CASSQEGPGLDEKLFF.

This chain joins TRBV4-3 and TRBJ2-7; 11 bases match TRBD2. After removal of 2 bases from V and 4 bases from J, the junction contained 7 bases not matched to a gene. Per the germline V gene, CDR1 is LGHNA and CDR2 is YSLEER. This CDR3 has 16 residues. The CDR3 here is CASSQTPGTSGYEQYF. In DNA form, the CDR3 reads TGCGCCAGCAGCCAAACCCCCGGGACTAGCGGATACGAGCAGTACTTC.

The chain joins TRBV14 to TRBJ1-1; TRBD1 aligns across 8 bases. The CDR3 has 15 residues. Germline V CDR1 and CDR2: SGHDN, FVKESK. Germline trimming cut 1 base from V and 2 bases from J; bases unmatched to any gene: 3. CDR3 loop: CASSQGDRTNTEAFF. The CDR3 region has the DNA TGTGCCAGCAGCCAAGGGGACAGGACAAACACTGAAGCTTTCTTT. Based on the CDR3 plus reference TRBV14 and TRBJ1-1, the full variable domain is EAGVTQFPSHSVIEKGQTVTLRCDPISGHDNLYWYRRVMGKEIKFLLHFVKESKQDESGMPNNRFLAERTGGTYSTLKVQPAELEDSGVYFCASSQGDRTNTEAFFGQGTRLTVV.

The chain joins TRBV14 to TRBJ2-3; no clear D. The germline CDR1 and CDR2 sequences are SGHDN and FVKESK. The CDR3 has 15 residues. Trimming removed 1 base at V and 7 bases at J, with 15 bases between. CDR3 nucleotide sequence: TGTGCCAGCAGCCAAGGACCCATTCCGACATATACGCAGTATTTT. Translation gives CASSQGPIPTYTQYF.

The chain has TRBV10-3 and TRBJ1-2, with 11 bases that match TRBD1. There are 13 residues in the CDR3. With 2 bases clipped from V and 8 bases from J, the junction kept 1 base outside the gene matches. CDR1 and CDR2 (germline): ENHRY, SYGVKD. The CDR3 reads CAISEGTGGGYTF. The CDR3 nucleotides are TGTGCCATCAGTGAGGGGACAGGGGGAGGCTACACCTTC.

The CDR3 spells CASSLSGGSYNEQFF. DNA of the CDR3: TGTGCCAGCAGCCTCTCGGGGGGCTCCTACAATGAGCAGTTCTTC. J is TRBJ2-1 and V is TRBV9, with 7 bases lining up with TRBD2. The CDR3 length is 15 residues. From germline, CDR1 is SGDLS and CDR2 YYNGEE. V trimming: 4 bases; J trimming: 0 bases; junction bases outside the gene matches: 4.

V usage is TRBV30 and J usage is TRBJ2-7; D gene unclear. Between the trimmed V and J ends, which lost 3 bases and 3 bases, there was a span of 12 bases. The CDR3 is made up of 13 amino acids. Germline CDR1 GTSNPN, CDR2 SVGIG (reference sequence). The CDR3 loop reads CAWSWAEYYEQYF. DNA of the CDR3: TGTGCCTGGAGCTGGGCGGAGTACTACGAGCAGTACTTC.

This clone was found once. The chain joins TRBV18 to TRBJ1-5; D is possibly TRBD1 (6 bases). Germline V CDR1 and CDR2: KGHSH, LQKENI. The CDR3 extends over 15 amino acids. Deletions cut 3 bases from V and 6 bases from J, with 15 bases between. The CDR3 loop is CASSPRAGEGQPQHF. Written as DNA, the CDR3 is TGTGCCAGCTCACCTCGGGCAGGGGAAGGTCAGCCCCAGCATTTT.

The chain joins TRBV7-9 to TRBJ2-3; D uncertain. The V end was cut by 5 bases, the J end by 2 bases, with 8 bases between. The CDR3 has 13 amino acids. Germline lookup yields CDR1 SEHNR and CDR2 FQNEAQ (reference sequence). In DNA, the CDR3 is TGTGCCAGCAGCACTCCTGCCACAGATACGCAGTATTTT. Translation gives CASSTPATDTQYF. Combining the CDR3 with reference TRBV7-9 and TRBJ2-3 gives the whole variable domain DTGVSQNPRHKITKRGQNVTFRCDPISEHNRLYWYRQTLGQGPEFLTYFQNEAQLEKSRLLSDRFSAERPKGSFSTLEIQRTEQGDSAMYLCASSTPATDTQYFGPGTRLTVL.

The chain is built from TRBV19 and TRBJ1-5; D remains unclear. Germline-derived CDR1 and CDR2 are LNHDA and SQIVND (reference sequence). The germline V and J ends were trimmed by 6 bases and 2 bases, with 14 bases remaining between them. The CDR3 sequence is 15 residues long. The CDR3, as DNA: TGTGCCAGTAGGCTAGACCGGGCAGGCAATCAGCCCCAGCATTTT. Its translation is CASRLDRAGNQPQHF. Complete variable domain (other parts from reference TRBV19 and TRBJ1-5): DGGITQSPKYLFRKEGQNVTLSCEQNLNHDAMYWYRQDPGQGLRLIYYSQIVNDFQKGDIAEGYSVSREKKESFPLTVTSAQKNPTAFYLCASRLDRAGNQPQHFGDGTRLSIL.

This clone was observed once. The CDR3 DNA reads TGCGCCAGCAGCTCGACGTGGACAGGGGTGTATGGCTACACCTTC. It specifies CASSSTWTGVYGYTF. The chain links TRBV5-1 to TRBJ1-2; 9 positions agree with TRBD1. Germline V gives CDR1 SGHRS, CDR2 YFSETQ. The CDR3 spans 15 residues. The V gene end was trimmed by 3 bases and the J gene end by 5 bases; junction bases not matched to a gene: 8.